The entry below gives a single T cell receptor (beta chain) sequence along with its context. Its antigen is currently unknown. This record comes from a study of blood T cells in healthy people across ages. Study-level findings and limits: The fall in TCR beta diversity per million T cells was roughly linear with age. Not knowing donor CMV status may have confounded expanded clonotype changes.

Ranging in age from roughly 6 to 95, the donors were healthy Caucasian individuals from Russia. A second roughly 6 to 12 cycle PCR used barcoded and J-beta primers. A template-switch adaptor with 12 random nucleotides tagged each cDNA molecule. TCRdb reanalysed the 5' RACE reads using MiXCR and keeps one entry per CDR3 protein. The sample holds some 1.8 million distinct CDR3 sequences, 35% to 50% seen once. The sequenced sample consisted of blood. The TCR originated in a human donor in good health.

The chain's CDR3 is CASTHLPGVGATEQFF. The CDR3 nucleotides read TGTGCCAGCACCCATCTCCCGGGAGTAGGTGCTACTGAGCAGTTCTTC. The chain carries TRBV27 and TRBJ2-1, with TRBD2 as a possible D gene (6 bases). Germline V gives CDR1 MNHEY, CDR2 SMNVEV (reference sequence). Trimming stripped 7 bases from V and 9 bases from J, with 25 bases between. This CDR3 has 16 residues.